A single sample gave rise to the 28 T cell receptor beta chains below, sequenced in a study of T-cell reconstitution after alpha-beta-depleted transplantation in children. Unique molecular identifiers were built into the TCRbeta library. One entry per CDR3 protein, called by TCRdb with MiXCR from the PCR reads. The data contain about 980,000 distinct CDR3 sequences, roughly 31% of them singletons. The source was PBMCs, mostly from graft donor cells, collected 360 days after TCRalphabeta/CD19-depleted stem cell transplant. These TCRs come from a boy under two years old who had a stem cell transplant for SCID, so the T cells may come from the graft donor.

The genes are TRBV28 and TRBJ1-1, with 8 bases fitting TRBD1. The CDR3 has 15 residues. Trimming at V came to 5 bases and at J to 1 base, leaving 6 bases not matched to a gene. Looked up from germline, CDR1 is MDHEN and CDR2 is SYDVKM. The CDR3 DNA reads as TGTGCCAGCAGTACTTGGACAGGGTGGAACACTGAAGCTTTCTTT. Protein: CASSTWTGWNTEAFF.

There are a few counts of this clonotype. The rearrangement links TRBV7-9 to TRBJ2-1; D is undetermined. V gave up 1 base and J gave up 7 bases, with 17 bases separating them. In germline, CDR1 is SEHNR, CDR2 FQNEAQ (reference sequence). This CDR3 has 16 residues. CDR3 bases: TGTGCCAGCAGCTTAGAGTGGGCAGGTGGCTCGAATGAGCAGTTCTTC. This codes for CASSLEWAGGSNEQFF. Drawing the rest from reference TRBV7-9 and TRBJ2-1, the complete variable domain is DTGVSQNPRHKITKRGQNVTFRCDPISEHNRLYWYRQTLGQGPEFLTYFQNEAQLEKSRLLSDRFSAERPKGSFSTLEIQRTEQGDSAMYLCASSLEWAGGSNEQFFGPGTRLTVL.

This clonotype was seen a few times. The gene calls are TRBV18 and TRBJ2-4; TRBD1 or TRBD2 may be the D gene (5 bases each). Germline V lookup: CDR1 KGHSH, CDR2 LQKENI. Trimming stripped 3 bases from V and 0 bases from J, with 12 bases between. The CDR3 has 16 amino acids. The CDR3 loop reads CASSPGSGLAKNIQYF. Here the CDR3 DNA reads TGTGCCAGCTCACCGGGGTCGGGGCTAGCCAAAAACATTCAGTACTTC.

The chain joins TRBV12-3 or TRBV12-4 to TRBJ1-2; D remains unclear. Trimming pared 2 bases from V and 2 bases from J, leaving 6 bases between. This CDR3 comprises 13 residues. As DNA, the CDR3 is TGTGCCAGCAGTTTAATAGACAACTATGGCTACACCTTC. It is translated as CASSLIDNYGYTF.

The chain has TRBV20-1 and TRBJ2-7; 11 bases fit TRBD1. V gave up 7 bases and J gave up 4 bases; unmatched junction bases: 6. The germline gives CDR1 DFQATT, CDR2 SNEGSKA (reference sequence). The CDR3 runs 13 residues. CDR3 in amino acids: CSVRRDRGYEQYF. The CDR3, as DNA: TGCAGTGTCCGACGGGACAGGGGGTACGAGCAGTACTTC.

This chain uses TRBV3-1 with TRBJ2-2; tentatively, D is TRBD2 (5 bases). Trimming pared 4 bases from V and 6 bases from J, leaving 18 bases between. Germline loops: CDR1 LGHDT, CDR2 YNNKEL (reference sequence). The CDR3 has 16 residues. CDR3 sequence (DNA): TGTGCCAGCAGCCGGACTCAAGTCTCGCTCGCCGGGGAGCTGTTTTTT. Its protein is CASSRTQVSLAGELFF.

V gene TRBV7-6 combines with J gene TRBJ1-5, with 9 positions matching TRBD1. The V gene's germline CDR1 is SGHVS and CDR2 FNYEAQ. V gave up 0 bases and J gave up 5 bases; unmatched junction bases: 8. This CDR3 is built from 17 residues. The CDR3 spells CASSLAPGQGLDQPQHF. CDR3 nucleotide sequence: TGTGCCAGCAGCTTAGCACCGGGACAGGGATTGGATCAGCCCCAGCATTTT.

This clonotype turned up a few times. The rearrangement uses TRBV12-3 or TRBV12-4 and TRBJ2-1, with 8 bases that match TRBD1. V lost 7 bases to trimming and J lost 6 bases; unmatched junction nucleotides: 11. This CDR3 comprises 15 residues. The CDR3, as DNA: TGTGCCAGCACCCTCCGGGACAGGAGGGTCAATGAGCAGTTCTTC. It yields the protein CASTLRDRRVNEQFF.

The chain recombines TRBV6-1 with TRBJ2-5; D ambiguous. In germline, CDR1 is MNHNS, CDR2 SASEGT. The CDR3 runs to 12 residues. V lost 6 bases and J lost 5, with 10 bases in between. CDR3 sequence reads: CASSELPETQYF. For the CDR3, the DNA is TGTGCCAGCAGCGAGCTCCCGGAGACCCAGTACTTC.

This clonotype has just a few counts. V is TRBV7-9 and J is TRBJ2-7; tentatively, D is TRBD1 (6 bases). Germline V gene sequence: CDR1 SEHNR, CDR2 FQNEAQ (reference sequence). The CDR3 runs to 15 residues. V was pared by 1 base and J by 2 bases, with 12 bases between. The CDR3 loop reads CASSLGNRETYEQYF. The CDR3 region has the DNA TGTGCCAGCAGCTTAGGAAACAGGGAGACCTACGAGCAGTACTTC.

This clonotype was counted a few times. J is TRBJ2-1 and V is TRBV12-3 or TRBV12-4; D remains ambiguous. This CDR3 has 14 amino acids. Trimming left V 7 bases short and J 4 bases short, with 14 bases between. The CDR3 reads CASNPPARYNEQFF. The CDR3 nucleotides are TGTGCCAGCAATCCTCCGGCTCGGTACAATGAGCAGTTCTTC.

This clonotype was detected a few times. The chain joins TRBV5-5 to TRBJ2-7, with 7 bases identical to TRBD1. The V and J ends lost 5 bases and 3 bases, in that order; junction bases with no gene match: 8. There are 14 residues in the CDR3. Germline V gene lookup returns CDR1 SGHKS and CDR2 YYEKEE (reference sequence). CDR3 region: CASSYFDRDYEQYF. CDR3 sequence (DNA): TGTGCCAGCAGTTACTTTGACAGGGACTACGAGCAGTACTTC. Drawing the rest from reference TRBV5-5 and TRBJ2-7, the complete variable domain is DAGVTQSPTHLIKTRGQQVTLRCSPISGHKSVSWYQQVLGQGPQFIFQYYEKEERGRGNFPDRFSARQFPNYSSELNVNALLLGDSALYLCASSYFDRDYEQYFGPGTRLTVT.

The CDR3 reads CASSQTIGGFGTDTQYF. The CDR3 DNA is TGTGCCAGCAGCCAAACGATAGGGGGTTTCGGCACAGATACGCAGTATTTT. V is TRBV3-1 and J is TRBJ2-3; possibly TRBD1 for D (6 bases). V was clipped by 2 bases and J by 1 base, with 16 bases between them. The CDR3 has 17 amino acids. The germline gives CDR1 LGHDT, CDR2 YNNKEL (reference sequence).

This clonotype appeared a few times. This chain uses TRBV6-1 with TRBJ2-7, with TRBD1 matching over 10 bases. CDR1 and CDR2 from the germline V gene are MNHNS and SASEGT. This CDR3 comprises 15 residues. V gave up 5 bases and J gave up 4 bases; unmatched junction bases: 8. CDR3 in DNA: TGTGCCAGCAGTCCCCCGACAGGGGGCGGTTACGAGCAGTACTTC. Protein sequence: CASSPPTGGGYEQYF.

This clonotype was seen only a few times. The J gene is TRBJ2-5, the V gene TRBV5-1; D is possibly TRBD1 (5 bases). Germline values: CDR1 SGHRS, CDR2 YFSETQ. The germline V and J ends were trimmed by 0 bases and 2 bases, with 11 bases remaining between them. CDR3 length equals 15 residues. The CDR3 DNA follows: TGCGCCAGCAGCTTGGTAACAGGCTTTCAAGAGACCCAGTACTTC. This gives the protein CASSLVTGFQETQYF. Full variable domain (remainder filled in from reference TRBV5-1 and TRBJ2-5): KAGVTQTPRYLIKTRGQQVTLSCSPISGHRSVSWYQQTPGQGLQFLFEYFSETQRNKGNFPGRFSGRQFSNSRSEMNVSTLELGDSALYLCASSLVTGFQETQYFGPGTRLLVL.

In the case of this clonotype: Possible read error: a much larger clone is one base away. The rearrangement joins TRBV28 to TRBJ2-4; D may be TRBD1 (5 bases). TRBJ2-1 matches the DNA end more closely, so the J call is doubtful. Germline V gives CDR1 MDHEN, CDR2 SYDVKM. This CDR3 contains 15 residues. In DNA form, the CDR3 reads TGTGCCAGCAGTTTAAGGGGAATCGACAAAAACATTCAGTTCTTC. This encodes CASSLRGIDKNIQFF.

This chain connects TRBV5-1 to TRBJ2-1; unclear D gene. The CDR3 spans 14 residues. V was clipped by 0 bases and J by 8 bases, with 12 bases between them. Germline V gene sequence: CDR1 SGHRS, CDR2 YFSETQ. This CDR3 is CASSLAVRGDEQFF. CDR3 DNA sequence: TGCGCCAGCAGCTTGGCAGTCCGTGGGGATGAGCAGTTCTTC.

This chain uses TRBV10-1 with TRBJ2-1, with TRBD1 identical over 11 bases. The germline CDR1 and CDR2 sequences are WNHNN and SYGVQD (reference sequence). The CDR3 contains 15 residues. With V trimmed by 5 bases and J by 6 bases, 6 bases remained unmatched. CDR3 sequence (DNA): TGCGCCAGCAGTTCTGGGACAGGGGGAAGCAATGAGCAGTTCTTC. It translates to CASSSGTGGSNEQFF.

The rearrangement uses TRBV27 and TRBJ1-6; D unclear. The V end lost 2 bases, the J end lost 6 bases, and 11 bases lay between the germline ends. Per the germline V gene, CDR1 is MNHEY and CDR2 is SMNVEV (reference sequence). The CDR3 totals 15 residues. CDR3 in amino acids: CASSLSLRSNSPLHF. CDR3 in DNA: TGTGCCAGCAGTTTAAGCCTAAGGAGTAATTCACCCCTCCACTTT.

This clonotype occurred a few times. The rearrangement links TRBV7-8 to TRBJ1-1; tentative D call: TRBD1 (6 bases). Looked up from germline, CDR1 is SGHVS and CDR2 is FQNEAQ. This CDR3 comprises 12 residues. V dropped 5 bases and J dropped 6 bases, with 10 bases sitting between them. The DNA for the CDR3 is TGTGCCAGCAGCCCTAGGGGGGCTGAAGCTTTCTTT. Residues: CASSPRGAEAFF. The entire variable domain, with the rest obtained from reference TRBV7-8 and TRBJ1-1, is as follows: GAGVSQSPRYKVAKRGQDVALRCDPISGHVSLFWYQQALGQGPEFLTYFQNEAQLDKSGLPSDRFFAERPEGSVSTLKIQRTQQEDSAVYLCASSPRGAEAFFGQGTRLTVV.

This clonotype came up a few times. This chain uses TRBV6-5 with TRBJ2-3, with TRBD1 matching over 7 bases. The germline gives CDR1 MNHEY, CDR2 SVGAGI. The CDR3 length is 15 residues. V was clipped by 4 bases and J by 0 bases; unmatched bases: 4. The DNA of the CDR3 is TGTGCCAGCAGTTCCACGGACAGGAGCACAGATACGCAGTATTTT. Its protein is CASSSTDRSTDTQYF.

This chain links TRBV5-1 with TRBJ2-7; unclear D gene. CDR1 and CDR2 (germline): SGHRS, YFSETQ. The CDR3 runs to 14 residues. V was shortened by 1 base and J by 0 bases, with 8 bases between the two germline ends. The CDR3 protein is CASSLRDFSYEQYF. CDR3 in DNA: TGCGCCAGCAGCTTGCGAGACTTCTCCTACGAGCAGTACTTC.

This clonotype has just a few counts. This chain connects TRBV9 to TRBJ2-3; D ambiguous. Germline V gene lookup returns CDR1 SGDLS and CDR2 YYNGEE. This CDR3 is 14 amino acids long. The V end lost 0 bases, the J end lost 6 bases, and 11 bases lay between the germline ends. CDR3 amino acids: CASSVGVAPDTQYF. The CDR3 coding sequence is TGTGCCAGCAGCGTAGGAGTAGCCCCCGATACGCAGTATTTT.

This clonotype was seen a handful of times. The CDR3 nucleotides are TGTGCCAGCGGAGGGGGCCGCAATGAGCAGTTCTTC. Its translation is CASGGGRNEQFF. This sequence joins TRBV9 and TRBJ2-1; D might be TRBD1 (7 bases). The CDR3 runs to 12 residues. Germline values: CDR1 SGDLS, CDR2 YYNGEE. V was shortened by 7 bases and J by 6 bases, with 11 bases between the two germline ends.

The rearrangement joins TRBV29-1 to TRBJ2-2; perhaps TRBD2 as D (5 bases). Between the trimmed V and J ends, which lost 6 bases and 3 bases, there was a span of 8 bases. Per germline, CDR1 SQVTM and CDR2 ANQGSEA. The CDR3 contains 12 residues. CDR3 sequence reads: CSVRADTGELFF. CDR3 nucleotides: TGCAGCGTGCGAGCGGACACCGGGGAGCTGTTTTTT.

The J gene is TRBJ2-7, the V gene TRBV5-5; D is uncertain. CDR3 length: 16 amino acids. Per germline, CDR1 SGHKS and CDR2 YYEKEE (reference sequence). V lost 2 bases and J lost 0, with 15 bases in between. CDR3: CASSFLLAPLSYEQYF. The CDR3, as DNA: TGTGCCAGCAGCTTTCTCTTAGCCCCACTCTCCTACGAGCAGTACTTC.

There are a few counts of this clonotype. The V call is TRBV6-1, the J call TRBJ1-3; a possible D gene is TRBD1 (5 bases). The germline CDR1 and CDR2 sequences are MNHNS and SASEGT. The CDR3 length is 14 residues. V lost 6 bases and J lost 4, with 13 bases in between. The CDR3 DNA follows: TGTGCCAGCAGACAGGTTGAAGGGGGAAACACCATATATTTT. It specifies CASRQVEGGNTIYF.

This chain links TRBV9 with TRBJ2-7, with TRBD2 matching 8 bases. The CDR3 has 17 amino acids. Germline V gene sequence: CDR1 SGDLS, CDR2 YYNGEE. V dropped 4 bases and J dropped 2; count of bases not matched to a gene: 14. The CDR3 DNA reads TGTGCCAGCAGCCCCGACCCCACGGCGGGGGGTGCCTACGAGCAGTACTTC. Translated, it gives CASSPDPTAGGAYEQYF.